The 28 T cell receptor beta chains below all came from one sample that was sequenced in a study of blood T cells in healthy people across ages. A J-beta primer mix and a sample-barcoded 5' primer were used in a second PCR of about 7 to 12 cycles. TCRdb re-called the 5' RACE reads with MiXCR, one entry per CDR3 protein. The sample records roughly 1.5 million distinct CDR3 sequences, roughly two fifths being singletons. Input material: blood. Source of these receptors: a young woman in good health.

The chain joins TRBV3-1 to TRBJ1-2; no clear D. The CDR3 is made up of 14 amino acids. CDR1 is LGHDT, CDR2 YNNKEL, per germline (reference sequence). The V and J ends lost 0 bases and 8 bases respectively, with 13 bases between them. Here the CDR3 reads CASSQDWEAPGYTF. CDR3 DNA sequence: TGTGCCAGCAGCCAAGATTGGGAGGCGCCGGGCTACACCTTC.

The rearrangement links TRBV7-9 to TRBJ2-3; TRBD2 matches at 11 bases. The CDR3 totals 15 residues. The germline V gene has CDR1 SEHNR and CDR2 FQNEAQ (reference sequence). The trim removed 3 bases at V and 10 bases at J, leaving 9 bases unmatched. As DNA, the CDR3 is TGTGCCAGCAGCTTCGGGACTAGCGGAGTTGAGGCGCAGTATTTT. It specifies CASSFGTSGVEAQYF.

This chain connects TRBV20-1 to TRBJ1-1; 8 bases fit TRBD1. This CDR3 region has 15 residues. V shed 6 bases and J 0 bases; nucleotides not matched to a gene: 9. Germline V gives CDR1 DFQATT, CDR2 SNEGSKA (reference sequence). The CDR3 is CSAGTRTGMNTEAFF. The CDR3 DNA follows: TGCAGTGCGGGCACACGGACAGGGATGAACACTGAAGCTTTCTTT.

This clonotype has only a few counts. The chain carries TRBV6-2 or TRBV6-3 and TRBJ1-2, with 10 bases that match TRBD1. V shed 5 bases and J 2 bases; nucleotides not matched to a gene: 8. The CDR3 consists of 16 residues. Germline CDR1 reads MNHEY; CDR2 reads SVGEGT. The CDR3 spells CASSTQPGQGNYGYTF. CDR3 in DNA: TGTGCCAGCAGTACCCAACCGGGACAGGGGAACTATGGCTACACCTTC.

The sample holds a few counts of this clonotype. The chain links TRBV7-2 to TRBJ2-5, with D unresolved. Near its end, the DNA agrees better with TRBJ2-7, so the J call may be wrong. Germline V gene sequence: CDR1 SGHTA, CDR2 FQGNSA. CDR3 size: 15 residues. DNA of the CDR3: TGTGCCAGCAGCTTAAGAGGCGGTCTGGACTACGAGCAGTACTTC. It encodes CASSLRGGLDYEQYF.

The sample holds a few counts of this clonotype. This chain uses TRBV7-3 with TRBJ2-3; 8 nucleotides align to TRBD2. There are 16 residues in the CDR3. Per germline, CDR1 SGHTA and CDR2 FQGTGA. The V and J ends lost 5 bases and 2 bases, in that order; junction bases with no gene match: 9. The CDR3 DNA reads TGTGCCAGCAGCCCGGTAGCGGGACGTTACACAGATACGCAGTATTTT. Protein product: CASSPVAGRYTDTQYF.

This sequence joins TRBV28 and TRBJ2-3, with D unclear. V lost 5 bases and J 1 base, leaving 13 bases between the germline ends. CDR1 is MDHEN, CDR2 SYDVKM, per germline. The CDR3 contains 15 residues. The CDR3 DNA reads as TGTGCCAGCAGTACGTTAAGGCGCCGCACAGATACGCAGTATTTT. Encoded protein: CASSTLRRRTDTQYF.

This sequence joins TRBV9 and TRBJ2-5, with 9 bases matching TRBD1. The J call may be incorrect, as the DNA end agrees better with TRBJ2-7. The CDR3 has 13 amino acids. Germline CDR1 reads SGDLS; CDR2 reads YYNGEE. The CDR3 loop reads CASSAGTGLEQYF. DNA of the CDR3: TGTGCCAGCAGCGCCGGGACAGGGCTCGAGCAGTACTTC.

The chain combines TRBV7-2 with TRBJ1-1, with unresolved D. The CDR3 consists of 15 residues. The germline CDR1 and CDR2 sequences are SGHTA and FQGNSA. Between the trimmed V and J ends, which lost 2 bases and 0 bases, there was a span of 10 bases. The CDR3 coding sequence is TGTGCCAGCAGCTTAAACCCGCTAATGAACACTGAAGCTTTCTTT. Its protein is CASSLNPLMNTEAFF.

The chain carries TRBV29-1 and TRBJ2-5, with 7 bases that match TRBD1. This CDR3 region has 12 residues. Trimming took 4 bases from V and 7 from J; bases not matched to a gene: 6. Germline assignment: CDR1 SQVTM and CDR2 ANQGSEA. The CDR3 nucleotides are TGCAGCGTTGGGCTAGCAGGGGGGACCCAGTACTTC. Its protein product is CSVGLAGGTQYF. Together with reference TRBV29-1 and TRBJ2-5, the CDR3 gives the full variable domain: SAVISQKPSRDICQRGTSLTIQCQVDSQVTMMFWYRQQPGQSLTLIATANQGSEATYESGFVIDKFPISRPNLTFSTLTVSNMSPEDSSIYLCSVGLAGGTQYFGPGTRLLVL.

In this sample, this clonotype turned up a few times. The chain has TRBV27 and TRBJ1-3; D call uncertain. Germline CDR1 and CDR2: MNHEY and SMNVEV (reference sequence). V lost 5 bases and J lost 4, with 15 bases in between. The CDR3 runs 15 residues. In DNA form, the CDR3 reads TGTGCCAGCAGTCCCCGGAGCGGGCCAGGAAACACCATATATTTT. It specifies CASSPRSGPGNTIYF.

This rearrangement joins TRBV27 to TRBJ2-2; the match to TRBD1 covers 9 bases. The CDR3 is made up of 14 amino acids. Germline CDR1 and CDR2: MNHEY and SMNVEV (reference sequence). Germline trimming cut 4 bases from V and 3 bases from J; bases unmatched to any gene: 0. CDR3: CASSWTGDTGELFF. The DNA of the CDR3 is TGTGCCAGCAGTTGGACAGGGGACACCGGGGAGCTGTTTTTT.

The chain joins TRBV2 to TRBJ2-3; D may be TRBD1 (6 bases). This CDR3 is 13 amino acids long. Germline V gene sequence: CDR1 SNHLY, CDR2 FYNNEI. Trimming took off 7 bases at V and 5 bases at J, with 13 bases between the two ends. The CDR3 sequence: CASKRGSRDTQYF. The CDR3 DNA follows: TGTGCCAGCAAGAGGGGGTCGAGAGATACGCAGTATTTT.

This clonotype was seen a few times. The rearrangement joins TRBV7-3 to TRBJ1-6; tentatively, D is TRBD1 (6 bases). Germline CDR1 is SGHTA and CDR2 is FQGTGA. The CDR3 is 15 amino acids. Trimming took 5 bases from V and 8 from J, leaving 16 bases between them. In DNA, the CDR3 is TGTGCCAGCAGCCTCCTCGGGGGCGCACATTCACCCCTCCACTTT. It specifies CASSLLGGAHSPLHF.

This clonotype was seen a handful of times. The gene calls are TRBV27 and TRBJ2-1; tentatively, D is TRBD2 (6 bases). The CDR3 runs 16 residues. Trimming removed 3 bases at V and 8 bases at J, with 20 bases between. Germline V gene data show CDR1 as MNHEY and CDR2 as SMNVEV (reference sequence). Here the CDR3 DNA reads TGTGCCAGCAGTTTTTGGCGGGGCAGCCTTGGGGATGAGCAGTTCTTC. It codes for CASSFWRGSLGDEQFF.

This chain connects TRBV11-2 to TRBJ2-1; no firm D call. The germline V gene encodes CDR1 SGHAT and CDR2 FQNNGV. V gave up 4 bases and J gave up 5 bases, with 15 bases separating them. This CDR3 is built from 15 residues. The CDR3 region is CASSSLSGQNNEQFF. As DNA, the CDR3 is TGTGCCAGCAGCTCCCTATCCGGGCAAAACAATGAGCAGTTCTTC.

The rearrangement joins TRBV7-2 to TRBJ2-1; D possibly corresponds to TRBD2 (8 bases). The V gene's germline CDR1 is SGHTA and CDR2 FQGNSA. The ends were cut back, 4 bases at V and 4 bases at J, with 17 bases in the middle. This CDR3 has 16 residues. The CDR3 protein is CASSSSSGTAYNEQFF. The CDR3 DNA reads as TGTGCCAGCAGCTCCAGTAGCGGGACAGCGTACAATGAGCAGTTCTTC. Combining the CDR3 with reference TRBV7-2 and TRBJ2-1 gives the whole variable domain GAGVSQSPSNKVTEKGKDVELRCDPISGHTALYWYRQSLGQGLEFLIYFQGNSAPDKSGLPSDRFSAERTGGSVSTLTIQRTQQEDSAVYLCASSSSSGTAYNEQFFGPGTRLTVL.

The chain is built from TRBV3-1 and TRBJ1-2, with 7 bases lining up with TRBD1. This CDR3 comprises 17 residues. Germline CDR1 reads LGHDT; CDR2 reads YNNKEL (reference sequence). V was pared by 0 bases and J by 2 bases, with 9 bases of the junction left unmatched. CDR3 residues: CASSQDLGGQANYGYTF. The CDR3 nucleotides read TGTGCCAGCAGCCAAGATCTCGGAGGACAGGCGAACTATGGCTACACCTTC.

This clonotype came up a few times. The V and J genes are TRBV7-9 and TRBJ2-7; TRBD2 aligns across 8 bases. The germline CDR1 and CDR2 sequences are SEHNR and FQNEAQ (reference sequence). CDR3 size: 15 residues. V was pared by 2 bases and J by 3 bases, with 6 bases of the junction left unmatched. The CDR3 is CASSLTSGRFYEQYF. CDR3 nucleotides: TGTGCCAGCAGCTTAACGAGCGGGAGATTCTACGAGCAGTACTTC.

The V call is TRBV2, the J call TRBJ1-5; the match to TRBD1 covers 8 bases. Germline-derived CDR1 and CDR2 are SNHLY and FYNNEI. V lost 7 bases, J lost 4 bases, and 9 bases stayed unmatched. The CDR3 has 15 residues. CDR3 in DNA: TGTGCCAGCACCCGGGACAGGTATCGAAATCAGCCCCAGCATTTT. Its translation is CASTRDRYRNQPQHF.

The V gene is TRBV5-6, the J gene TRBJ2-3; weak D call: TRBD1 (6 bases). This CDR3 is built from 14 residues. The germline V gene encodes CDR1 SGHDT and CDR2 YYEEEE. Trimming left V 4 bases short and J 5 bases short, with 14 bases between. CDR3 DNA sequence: TGTGCCAGCAGCCCTAGGACAGAGAAAGATACGCAGTATTTT. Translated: CASSPRTEKDTQYF.

The CDR3 DNA reads TGCGCCAGCAGCACCGACAGGGGGTCCACTGAAGCTTTCTTT. It yields the protein CASSTDRGSTEAFF. The chain uses TRBV5-1 and TRBJ1-1, with 9 bases aligning to TRBD1. The germline V gene encodes CDR1 SGHRS and CDR2 YFSETQ. The length of the CDR3 is 14 residues. With V trimmed by 4 bases and J by 4 bases, 5 bases remained unmatched.

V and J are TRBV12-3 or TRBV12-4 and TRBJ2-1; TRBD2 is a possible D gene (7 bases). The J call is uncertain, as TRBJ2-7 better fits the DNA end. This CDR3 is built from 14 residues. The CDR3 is CASAGAVSYNEQYF. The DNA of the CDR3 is TGTGCCAGCGCGGGGGCGGTCTCCTACAATGAGCAGTACTTC.

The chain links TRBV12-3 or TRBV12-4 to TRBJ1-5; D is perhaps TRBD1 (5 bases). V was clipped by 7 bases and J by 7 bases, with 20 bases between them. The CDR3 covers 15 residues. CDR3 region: CASNSGTARPQPQHF. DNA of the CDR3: TGTGCCAGCAATTCCGGGACCGCCAGACCACAGCCCCAGCATTTT.

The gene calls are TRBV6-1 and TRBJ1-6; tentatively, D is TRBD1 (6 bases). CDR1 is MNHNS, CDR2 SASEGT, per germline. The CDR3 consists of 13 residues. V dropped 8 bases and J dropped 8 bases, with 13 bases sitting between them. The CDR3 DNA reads TGTGCCAGCGGCTCAGGGGACTATTCACCCCTCCACTTT. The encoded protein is CASGSGDYSPLHF.

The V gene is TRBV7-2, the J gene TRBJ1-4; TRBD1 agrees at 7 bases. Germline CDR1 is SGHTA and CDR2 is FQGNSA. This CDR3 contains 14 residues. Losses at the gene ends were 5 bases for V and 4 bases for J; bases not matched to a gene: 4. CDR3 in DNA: TGTGCCAGCAGCACTCGGGACAGTAATGAAAAACTGTTTTTT. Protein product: CASSTRDSNEKLFF.

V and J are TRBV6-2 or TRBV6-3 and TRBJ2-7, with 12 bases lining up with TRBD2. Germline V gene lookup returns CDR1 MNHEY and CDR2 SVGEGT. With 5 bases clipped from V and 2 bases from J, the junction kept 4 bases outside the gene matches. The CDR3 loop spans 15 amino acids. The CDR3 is CASSDLAGGPYEQYF. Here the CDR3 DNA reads TGTGCCAGCAGTGATCTAGCGGGAGGGCCCTACGAGCAGTACTTC.

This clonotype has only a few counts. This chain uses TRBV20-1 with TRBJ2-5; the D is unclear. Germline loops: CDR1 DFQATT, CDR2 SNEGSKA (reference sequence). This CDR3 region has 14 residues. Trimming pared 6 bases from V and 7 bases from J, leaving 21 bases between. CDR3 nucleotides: TGCAGTGCCTTGGATGAGGTGTCTCGTGGGACCCAGTACTTC. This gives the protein CSALDEVSRGTQYF.